This TCR beta chain came from a study of cytomegalovirus exposure and HLA in healthy donors (TCRdb year 2017). Context from the whole study: An earlier analysis of some 550 of the donors reported 250 to 350 Gb of sequence data and around 110 million unique TCR beta sequences from 190 million or so T cells. Both class I and class II loci were covered by HLA typing, at four-digit resolution. The T cell repertoires of 666 subjects were profiled by immunosequencing and related to cytomegalovirus serostatus. About five DR-DQ haplotypes were treated as single units for association and clustering because of strong linkage in the cohort. Donor age, sex, ethnicity and CMV serostatus were collected together with the repertoire data. In a later analysis, previously published TCR beta repertoires from several hundred donors were re-analyzed and high-resolution HLA genotyping was added so that TCR occurrence patterns could be studied. The later analysis used no new phenotypic data to find candidate immune exposures, relying instead on TCR beta sequences and their occurrence across donors. The study combined high-throughput TCR immunosequencing, statistical association of individual TCRs with disease status, and machine learning to predict cytomegalovirus infection status. Typing coverage varied by locus: roughly 629-640 donors for A, B, C, DRB1 and DQB1; around 560 for DQA1; more than 600 for DPA1; more than 450 for DPB1. On average, 235,054 unique TCR beta nucleotide sequences were sequenced per donor among about 400 genotyped donors of the cohort, with roughly 18% of those sequences being non-productive. In an earlier analysis of 587 of the donors, high-throughput TCR beta sequencing was used to judge whether each TCR beta V gene segment behaved as functional or pseudogenic. The study was designed to test whether signatures of past pathogen exposure could be identified by cataloging public T cell receptors. A later genetic analysis took genome-wide SNP genotypes for about 55% of the 666 donors and used that subset as a discovery cohort. Along with the approximately 700-subject first cohort, a separate validation cohort of over a hundred different subjects was used. Every repertoire in the discovery cohort had been generated on one and the same sequencing platform. Of the approximately 370 genotyped donors, 75% to 85% were placed in the genetic ancestry cluster associated with self-reported Caucasian donors. Approximately 330 gigabases of sequencing data and approximately 92 million unique TCR sequences made up an early release that covered about 640 HLA-typed donors.

Overall study results and their limits: Because HLA typing was missing for some donors at each locus, association tests included only the typed subset. In this cohort, only TCR beta chains were sequenced, and detectable features were limited by the absence of alpha or paired-chain data. Immune exposure information for the cohort was limited to CMV serostatus. Most TCR sequences were seen in very few donors, while some public TCRs were found in many individuals. Some IMGT-functional V segments, including TRBV6-2 and TRBV6-3, could not be told apart with the 87-base-pair reads, so those segments were excluded. In vitro tests confirmed that a few of the cytomegalovirus-associated TCR beta chains recognize cytomegalovirus antigens. In a later genetic analysis, a missense DCLRE1C variant was associated with V-gene and J-gene trimming of TCR beta chains, and the association was replicated in an independent cohort. A later analysis associated about 18,000 TCR beta sequences with specific HLA alleles at a false discovery rate of 0.05. The classifier was reported to diagnose cytomegalovirus status with high specificity and sensitivity in both the original and validation cohorts. Sequencing depth was assumed to be roughly uniform across donors in the presence/absence analyses, though that assumption may not hold. In a later analysis, several top co-occurrence clusters were reported to appear linked to parvovirus B19, influenza, CMV and Epstein-Barr virus. In an earlier analysis of around 600 of the donors, most TCR beta V segments appeared in productive rearrangements about 87% or about 30% of the time, broadly matching IMGT annotations. A further reported finding was that TCR beta sequences accurately predicted the HLA-A and HLA-B alleles for most subjects in the first cohort. The earlier analysis of approximately 590 of the donors excluded roughly 16 rarely observed V segments, including chromosome 9 orphons, because counts were too low. Assigning TCR associations to individual alleles was difficult when HLA alleles, especially DR and DQ, strongly co-occurred. Compared with the roughly 720-donor mean, donors in an Asian-associated ancestry cluster had fewer N-insertions in productive TCRs, according to a later genetic analysis. A cluster of highly shared sequence variants was judged likely to represent a technical artifact of the sequencing pipeline. In a later analysis, most CMV-associated TCR beta chains were found to appear HLA-restricted, with HLA associations seemingly driven largely by CMV exposure. Linkage disequilibrium might explain the correlated functional status among segregating V segments, but an unknown experimental factor could not be excluded. The study listed approximately 160 TCR beta chains as associated with cytomegalovirus. A later analysis found that HLA-associated TCR beta chains were more clonally expanded and had lower generation probabilities than equally common non-associated chains. According to the authors, the approach could potentially be generalized to other disease states and immunological phenotypes. In a later analysis, TCR association rates were found to vary across HLA loci, with the most associated TCRs seen for DRB1 alleles and the fewest for HLA-C alleles.

For this clone: Its binding antigen is unknown. The record has no base qualities; no much larger clone is one base away.

The library was prepared using the immunoSEQ multiplex PCR assay. For the multiplex PCR, a mixture combining 60 forward primers for TCR Vbeta segments and 13 reverse primers for TCR Jbeta segments was used. The CDR3 region of rearranged TCR beta genes was amplified from genomic DNA with a multiplex PCR assay. Amplified TCR beta libraries were sequenced as 87-base-pair reads on the Illumina HiSeq System. The study's own analysis went as follows. In a later analysis, tens of millions of unique TCR beta chains were counted across the 500 to 850 repertoires, and around 10 million of these chains were shared by at least two donors. Raw reads were error-corrected and collapsed into unique sequences by a nearest-neighbor algorithm in which closely related sequences were merged to remove PCR and sequencing errors. CDR3 sequences were aligned to IMGT reference sequences to assign V, D and J gene segments. For a sequence to be retained, a match of at least six nucleotides was required to both a V gene segment and a J gene segment. Rearrangements were classified as productive when the CDR3 lacked stop codons and remained in frame with V and J, and all other rearrangements were classified as non-productive. Following IMGT convention, CDR3 was defined as the stretch from the second conserved V-encoded cysteine up to the conserved J-encoded phenylalanine. The earlier analysis of about 570 of the donors excluded any sequence lacking an unambiguous match to a single V gene segment. An earlier analysis of under 750 of the donors called V segments functional above 56.7% productive rearrangements and segregating when the between-donor standard deviation exceeded 5%. To diagnose cytomegalovirus status from the catalog of TCR beta chain sequences, a statistical classification framework was built. V and J gene assignment, in a later analysis, came from comparing TCR nucleotide sequences with IMGT/GENE-DB human TR gene sequences. Using the TCRdist pipeline, a later analysis assigned CDR3 sequences along with most-parsimonious VDJ recombination scenarios. In a later analysis, every TCR beta chain was defined by the combination of its CDR3 amino acid sequence and its V-gene family, and reads without a unique V-gene family were dropped. In a later analysis, 550 to 650 highly shared, low-generation-probability nucleotide sequences were removed to address suspected cross-contamination and a sequencing artifact. For each public chain, a later analysis derived a clonal expansion index from normalized ranks of inferred template counts within each repertoire. In a later analysis, generation probabilities were computed using a VDJ recombination model fitted to out-of-frame rearrangements, and the results were checked against IGoR. A later analysis scored TCR-TCR, TCR-HLA and TCR-CMV co-occurrence with hypergeometric tests, applying a repertoire-size bias correction to TCR pairs. In a later analysis, false discovery rates were estimated by permuting HLA or CMV assignments 20 times. A later analysis grouped co-occurring TCRs with DBSCAN, adding TCRdist sequence similarity when clustering within HLA-allele-positive subsets. For co-occurrence clustering, repertoires with fewer than 30,000 or more than 120,000 public chains were excluded, along with four to six repertoires with anomalous nucleotide sharing. TCRdb obtained this table from immuneACCESS and retained in-frame rearrangements with V and J assigned. These tables miss some clones; where compared with another copy, unresolved V genes account for less than half of the shortfall, and the remainder is unexplained. The V and J calls and the clone size are those of that table, but D and trimming were determined from the DNA. This sample comprises more than 110,000 clones, about four fifths of them detected only once. The biggest ten clones account for roughly 1.3% of the sample.

The cohort consisted of 650 to 700 healthy bone marrow donors. All cohort members were sampled while nominally healthy, although unrecorded immune exposures were likely present. The donor was CMV seropositive and was included in the group of 250 to 300 seropositive cohort members. Each donor provided a peripheral blood sample, and peripheral blood mononuclear cells were used for TCR beta sequencing. The Qiagen DNeasy Blood Extraction Kit was used to extract genomic DNA from the blood cell samples. The germline V end is reduced by 6 bases and the J end by 9 bases; junction bases left unmatched: 20. CDR1 and CDR2, per the germline V gene, are MDHEN and SYDVKM. The CDR3 runs 16 amino acids, cysteine and phenylalanine included. The CDR3 DNA has 48 bases and is translated from base 1.

The chain was built from TRBV28 and TRBJ2-7; 7 of the junction bases match TRBD1. This TCR was recovered from a male donor in good health and CMV-seropositive. Input material: PBMCs. For the CDR3, the sequence is CASSARQGEWTYGQYF. Here is the DNA: TGTGCCAGCAGCGCGCGACAGGGCGAATGGACCTATGGGCAGTACTTC.